Listed below are T cell receptor beta chains from one sample, sequenced in a study of T-cell reconstitution after alpha-beta-depleted transplantation in children. One entry per CDR3 protein, called by TCRdb with MiXCR from the PCR reads. In the table there are 450,000 to 550,000 distinct CDR3 sequences, about an eighth of which are singletons. The input for sequencing was PBMCs, mostly from graft donor cells, taken 180 days after TCRalphabeta/CD19-depleted stem cell transplant. The receptor set was obtained from a female patient aged 2 to 10 who had a stem cell transplant for aplastic anemia, so the T cells may come from the graft donor. Both conserved end residues are part of each CDR3. The D gene is left open where the match is weak. A clone size is listed for some rows: how often the clone was seen (once, few, many), or a class if it is expanded.

D,J,size,V,DNA,CDR3
-,TRBJ1-3,-,TRBV20-1,TGCAGTGCTAGAGTCGCGAACTCTGGAAACACCATATATTTT,CSARVANSGNTIYF
TRBD2,TRBJ2-3,-,TRBV9,TGTGCCAGCAGCGTAGCCCTCCTAGCGGGAGGCCCCTCAAGCACAGATACGCAGTATTTT,CASSVALLAGGPSSTDTQYF
-,TRBJ1-2,-,TRBV7-9,TGTGCCAGCAGCTCCCGGACAGTCCTCCCGCGGAACTATGGCTACACCTTC,CASSSRTVLPRNYGYTF
TRBD2,TRBJ2-1,few,TRBV20-1,TGCAGTGCTAGAGTGATTAGCGGGGGATATCTATACAATGAGCAGTTCTTC,CSARVISGGYLYNEQFF
-,TRBJ2-2,few,TRBV7-9,TGTGCCAGCAGCCCCCCGGGGAAAGCCCTGACCGGGGAGCTGTTTTTT,CASSPPGKALTGELFF
-,TRBJ2-7,-,TRBV6-1,TGTGCCAGCAAATGGGGGGTTAGCTCCTACGAGCAGTACTTC,CASKWGVSSYEQYF
TRBD1,TRBJ1-2,-,TRBV2,TGTGCCAGCACAGGGGGGTCTCAGTACTATGGCTACACCTTC,CASTGGSQYYGYTF
-,TRBJ1-1,-,TRBV7-9,TGTGCCAGCAGCTTAGGGGGAGTCGGGGGAGCCACTGAAGCTTTCTTT,CASSLGGVGGATEAFF
-,TRBJ1-1,few,TRBV20-1,TGCAGCACAAAGGCAGGTCACACTGAAGCTTTCTTT,CSTKAGHTEAFF
TRBD2,TRBJ2-2,many,TRBV12-3/TRBV12-4,TGTGCCAGCGTGCGGACTAGAGACTTCACCGGGGAGCTGTTTTTT,CASVRTRDFTGELFF
TRBD2,TRBJ2-5,-,TRBV6-1,TGTGCCAGCAGGGGTAAACTAGCGCCTCAAGAGACCCAGTACTTC,CASRGKLAPQETQYF
TRBD1,TRBJ2-7,-,TRBV20-1,TGCAGTGCCCCGGGACAGGGGGCCTACGAGCAGTACTTC,CSAPGQGAYEQYF
-,TRBJ2-3,-,TRBV18,TGTGCCAGCTCACCACCTCGCGTAGCGGTCACAGATACGCAGTATTTT,CASSPPRVAVTDTQYF
TRBD2,TRBJ2-3,many,TRBV12-3/TRBV12-4,TGTGCCAGCAGTTCTCGGACTAGCGGCACAGATACGCAGTATTTT,CASSSRTSGTDTQYF
-,TRBJ2-7,-,TRBV27,TGTGCCAGCAGTCATAAAGTCCCGTCGGGGGAGCAGTACTTC,CASSHKVPSGEQYF
TRBD1,TRBJ2-3,-,TRBV9,TGTGCCAGCAGCGTAGTGCCGGGATCAGGGGGCGATACGCAGTATTTT,CASSVVPGSGGDTQYF
-,TRBJ1-2,many,TRBV7-9,TGTGCCAGCAGCTTAACCGCAGAATCCTATGGCTACACCTTC,CASSLTAESYGYTF
TRBD2,TRBJ2-1,few,TRBV28,TGTGCCAGCCGACAGCGGGACCTCTCCTACAATGAGCAGTTCTTC,CASRQRDLSYNEQFF
TRBD2,TRBJ2-1,few,TRBV15,TGTGCCACCAGCAGAGAGACAGCGGGAGGCAATGAGCAGTTCTTC,CATSRETAGGNEQFF
-,TRBJ2-1,-,TRBV15,TGTGCCACCAGCAGACCGTCCAATGAGCAGTTCTTC,CATSRPSNEQFF
-,TRBJ2-1,few,TRBV11-2,TGTGCCAGCAGCTTAGGATATGGGACCCTCGTATCCTACAATGAGCAGTTCTTC,CASSLGYGTLVSYNEQFF
-,TRBJ1-4,-,TRBV14,TGTGCCAGCAGCCGGTCGGCTAATGAAAAACTGTTTTTT,CASSRSANEKLFF
-,TRBJ1-2,-,TRBV18,TGTGCCAGCTCACCACCGCCAGGGCCCCCTGGCTACACCTTC,CASSPPPGPPGYTF
TRBD2,TRBJ2-5,few,TRBV7-2,TGTGCCAGCAGCTCACCACTAGCGGGAGGTGAGACCCAGTACTTC,CASSSPLAGGETQYF
TRBD1,TRBJ2-7,many,TRBV28,TGTGCCAGCAGTGTGCTACCTAGGGACAGCGGCGAGCAGTACTTC,CASSVLPRDSGEQYF
TRBD1,TRBJ2-7,-,TRBV7-8,TGTGCCAGCAGCTTAGCGAGGGACAGGATCTACGAGCAGTACTTC,CASSLARDRIYEQYF
-,TRBJ2-6,-,TRBV7-9,TGTGCCAGCCCTCCCCCCATACGGGGCTCTGGGGCCAACGTCCTGACTTTC,CASPPPIRGSGANVLTF
-,TRBJ2-4,few,TRBV12-3/TRBV12-4,TGTGCCAGCACCCCAAGCTCCGACAAAAACATTCAGTACTTC,CASTPSSDKNIQYF
TRBD2,TRBJ2-3,few,TRBV7-2,TGTGCCAGCAGCTTAGCTGTTAGCGGGAGTTATATAGATACGCAGTATTTT,CASSLAVSGSYIDTQYF
-,TRBJ2-5,-,TRBV7-9,TGTGCCAGCACCTTGGAAGAGACCCAGTACTTC,CASTLEETQYF
-,TRBJ2-1,few,TRBV21-1,TGTGCCAGCACCCAGCCCCTAGCGGAGGGGGGTGGGCAGTTCTTC,CASTQPLAEGGGQFF
TRBD2,TRBJ2-1,-,TRBV20-1,TGCAGTGCCCTCCGACTAGCGGGAGGTTACAATGAGCAGTTCTTC,CSALRLAGGYNEQFF
TRBD2,TRBJ2-5,-,TRBV5-5,TGTGCCAGCATTTCCCCAATAGCGGGAGGCGGGACCCAGTACTTC,CASISPIAGGGTQYF
-,TRBJ2-2,-,TRBV3-1,TGTGCCAGCAGCCAAGATGGGCAGCCGGGACATAAACCCGGGGAGCTGTTTTTT,CASSQDGQPGHKPGELFF
-,TRBJ2-7,few,TRBV27,TGTGCCAGCAGCCCCCGCCTAGACAGGTACGAGCAGTACTTC,CASSPRLDRYEQYF
-,TRBJ1-1,-,TRBV25-1,TGTGCCAGCAGTGCTCGCGGACAGAACACTGAAGCTTTCTTT,CASSARGQNTEAFF
-,TRBJ2-4,-,TRBV28,TGTGCCAGCAGTTTATGGGGCGGCATTCAGTACTTC,CASSLWGGIQYF
-,TRBJ2-2,-,TRBV5-1,TGCGCCAGCAGGTGGAGTCTCACCGGGGAGCTGTTTTTT,CASRWSLTGELFF
TRBD1,TRBJ1-5,few,TRBV15,TGTGCCACTGGTGAGGGACAGGGGTTGGGGAATCAGCCCCAGCATTTT,CATGEGQGLGNQPQHF
TRBD1,TRBJ1-2,many,TRBV20-1,TGCAGTGCTACACGGACAGGGAGGTTGTACTATGGCTACACCTTC,CSATRTGRLYYGYTF
TRBD1,TRBJ2-7,-,TRBV29-1,TGCATCGTTGGAGCCGGGACAGGAAGCCAAAGGGGCTACGAGCAGTACTTC,CIVGAGTGSQRGYEQYF
TRBD2,TRBJ2-1,few,TRBV20-1,TGCAGTGCTCGCGCCTTGGGACTACCGTACAATGAGCAGTTCTTC,CSARALGLPYNEQFF
TRBD2,TRBJ2-3,-,TRBV7-2,TGTGCCAGCAGCGGAAAGGCGGGAGGGGGGCAGTATTTT,CASSGKAGGGQYF
-,TRBJ2-7,few,TRBV28,TGTGCCAGCAGGACACCGCCTAGCTCCTACGAGCAGTACTTC,CASRTPPSSYEQYF
TRBD1,TRBJ1-2,-,TRBV7-2,TGTGCCAGCAGCGAAGACAGGGGGCGCAGCTATGGCTACACCTTC,CASSEDRGRSYGYTF
-,TRBJ2-3,few,TRBV27,TGTGCCAGCAGTTTTAGCGGAGAAAGCACAGATACGCAGTATTTT,CASSFSGESTDTQYF
TRBD1,TRBJ2-2,few,TRBV10-3,TGTGCCATCAGTGGGACAGGGTACACCGGGGAGCTGTTTTTT,CAISGTGYTGELFF
-,TRBJ1-2,-,TRBV12-3/TRBV12-4,TGTGCCAGCAGCTTCCGGGGACAACCCGCTAACTATGGCTACACCTTC,CASSFRGQPANYGYTF
TRBD1,TRBJ1-1,many,TRBV5-1,TGCGCCAGCAGCTTGGCGGCAGGGGGCACTGAAGCTTTCTTT,CASSLAAGGTEAFF
-,TRBJ1-1,few,TRBV12-3/TRBV12-4,TGTGCCAGCAGCACACGACACCCCAGCGACACTGAAGCTTTCTTT,CASSTRHPSDTEAFF
TRBD2,TRBJ2-1,-,TRBV28,TGTGCCAGCGCCCCGGAATGGCGGGAGTCTGAGCAGTTCTTC,CASAPEWRESEQFF
TRBD2,TRBJ2-2,many,TRBV12-3/TRBV12-4,TGTGCCAGCAGACCGGGGGGTCCCGGGGAGCTGTTTTTT,CASRPGGPGELFF
TRBD2,TRBJ2-1,-,TRBV6-5,TGTGCCAGCAGTTCCACCACGACTAGCGGGAGAAAGGATGAGCAGTTCTTC,CASSSTTTSGRKDEQFF